Below, 16 T cell receptor beta chains from the same sample are listed, as sequenced in a study of T cells after yellow fever vaccination (dated by TCRdb to the late 2010s). The library was produced with 5' RACE. Sequencing relied on an Illumina HiSeq 2500. TCRdb itself trimmed the public reads at Q25 with fastp, ran MiXCR and retained productive beta chains. Identical CDR3 protein sequences are pooled into one entry, listed with their most common genes and DNA. The sample table holds 300,000 to 450,000 distinct CDR3 sequences, of which about 6.2% were seen once. The ten largest clones capture around 16% of the sample. Per the publication, the treatment or condition label means: live attenuated yellow fever vaccine strain. The sequencing here drew on PBMCs, taken 5 days after the yellow fever booster vaccination. The origin of the receptors is a man aged 30 to 45 who received the YFV17D yellow fever vaccine.

A few counts support this clonotype. The chain employs TRBV4-1 and TRBJ2-7; D is possibly TRBD1 (5 bases). The CDR3 runs 16 residues. Trimming pared 0 bases from V and 0 bases from J, leaving 12 bases between. Germline V gives CDR1 MGHRA, CDR2 YSYEKL. CDR3 region: CASSQEYKGFSYEQYF. The CDR3, as DNA: TGCGCCAGCAGCCAAGAATATAAGGGGTTCTCCTACGAGCAGTACTTC.

The chain uses TRBV20-1 and TRBJ2-7, with 7 bases lining up with TRBD2. The CDR3 has 15 residues. Unmatched junction bases numbered 9, after V lost 1 base and J lost 3 bases. Germline assignment: CDR1 DFQATT and CDR2 SNEGSKA (reference sequence). The CDR3 bases are TGCAGTGCTAGAGGGTATGAAGCGGGGATCTACGAGCAGTACTTC. Its translation: CSARGYEAGIYEQYF.

CDR3 residues: CASSQSWQGSGELFF. As DNA, the CDR3 is TGCGCCAGCAGTCAATCGTGGCAGGGCAGCGGGGAGCTGTTTTTT. The gene calls are TRBV23-1 and TRBJ2-2, with D possibly matching TRBD1 (5 bases). TRBV23-1 is noted as an ORF with a role that remains uncertain. Trimming took 0 bases from V and 7 from J, leaving 12 bases between them. The CDR3 totals 15 residues.

This clonotype has just a few counts. The rearrangement uses TRBV7-2 and TRBJ2-7; the D is unclear. The CDR3 runs to 12 residues. V was clipped by 5 bases and J by 6 bases, with 11 bases between them. The germline V gene encodes CDR1 SGHTA and CDR2 FQGNSA. The CDR3 is CASSRDSSEQYF. CDR3 bases: TGTGCCAGCAGCAGGGATAGTTCCGAGCAGTACTTC.

The chain couples TRBV3-1 to TRBJ2-4; 7 bases match TRBD2. Germline CDR1 and CDR2: LGHDT and YNNKEL (reference sequence). CDR3 length: 14 amino acids. The J segment lost 4 bases and the V segment lost 9 bases, leaving 9 bases of the junction unmatched. CDR3 sequence: CASQLVGGKNIQYF. As DNA, the CDR3 is TGTGCCAGTCAACTAGTGGGAGGGAAAAACATTCAGTACTTC.

This clonotype was seen a few times. V and J are TRBV20-1 and TRBJ2-7; maybe TRBD2 (6 bases). Trimming stripped 4 bases from V and 6 bases from J, with 16 bases between. Germline values: CDR1 DFQATT, CDR2 SNEGSKA (reference sequence). The CDR3 has 13 amino acids. The CDR3 protein is CSATRGAGSEQYF. CDR3 sequence (DNA): TGCAGTGCTACGCGGGGAGCGGGCAGCGAGCAGTACTTC.

V gene TRBV18 combines with J gene TRBJ1-5; D gene uncertain. Germline CDR1 is KGHSH and CDR2 is LQKENI. V shed 2 bases and J shed 2 bases, with 10 bases lying between them. This CDR3 comprises 15 residues. For the CDR3, the DNA is TGTGCCAGCTCACCAGACACCTCCCGCAATCAGCCCCAGCATTTT. This sequence encodes CASSPDTSRNQPQHF.

This clonotype was seen more than once but under ten times. The V gene is TRBV27, the J gene TRBJ2-7, with D tentatively TRBD1 (6 bases). CDR1 and CDR2 from the germline V gene are MNHEY and SMNVEV (reference sequence). V was clipped by 7 bases and J by 4 bases, with 11 bases between them. CDR3 length: 12 amino acids. As DNA, the CDR3 is TGTGCCAGCAAGGGACACCGTTACGAGCAGTACTTC. It encodes CASKGHRYEQYF.

The chain couples TRBV7-2 to TRBJ1-5; D not resolved. CDR3 size: 12 residues. Trimming left V 5 bases short and J 4 bases short, with 6 bases between. Germline V gene sequence: CDR1 SGHTA, CDR2 FQGNSA. The CDR3 nucleotides are TGTGCCAGCAGCGTCACAAATCAGCCCCAGCATTTT. This encodes CASSVTNQPQHF.

This clonotype showed up many times. The gene calls are TRBV6-2 or TRBV6-3 and TRBJ2-7; no definite D call. V gave up 5 bases and J gave up 4 bases, with 24 bases separating them. The CDR3 extends over 17 amino acids. Germline assignment: CDR1 MNHEY and CDR2 SVGEGT. CDR3 bases: TGTGCCAGCAGTAGGGATGGCCACCGACGGTCAAGGTACGAGCAGTACTTC. Its translation is CASSRDGHRRSRYEQYF.

This clonotype has only a few counts. V usage is TRBV20-1 and J usage is TRBJ2-3; TRBD2 agrees at 11 bases. Per the germline V gene, CDR1 is DFQATT and CDR2 is SNEGSKA (reference sequence). CDR3 size: 16 residues. The trim removed 1 base at V and 7 bases at J, leaving 10 bases unmatched. Here the CDR3 reads CSARVPGLAERNTQYF. In DNA form, the CDR3 reads TGCAGTGCTAGAGTCCCGGGACTAGCGGAACGAAATACGCAGTATTTT.

This clonotype showed up many times. This chain connects TRBV5-5 to TRBJ2-7, with a possible D match to TRBD2 (6 bases). Trimming pared 0 bases from V and 3 bases from J, leaving 13 bases between. This CDR3 has 15 residues. Germline CDR1 is SGHKS and CDR2 is YYEKEE (reference sequence). CDR3 bases: TGTGCCAGCAGCTTGGCTGGGACTTTGCTCTACGAGCAGTACTTC. It is translated as CASSLAGTLLYEQYF.

This clonotype was counted ten times or more. This chain joins TRBV20-1 and TRBJ2-2; tentatively, D is TRBD1 (6 bases). V lost 4 bases, J lost 5 bases, and 20 bases lay in between. Germline assignment: CDR1 DFQATT and CDR2 SNEGSKA (reference sequence). The CDR3 is 16 amino acids. The CDR3 sequence: CSANQWGRGATGELFF. The CDR3 DNA sequence: TGCAGTGCTAACCAGTGGGGGCGAGGCGCGACCGGGGAGCTGTTTTTT.

This clonotype was counted many times. The chain combines TRBV20-1 with TRBJ2-1; tentatively, D is TRBD1 or TRBD2 (5 bases each). In germline, CDR1 is DFQATT, CDR2 SNEGSKA (reference sequence). Trimming removed 1 base at V and 2 bases at J, with 15 bases between. The CDR3 sequence is 16 residues long. The CDR3 DNA reads as TGCAGTGCTAGAGTTAGAGGGGCGGTGACCTACAATGAGCAGTTCTTC. This encodes CSARVRGAVTYNEQFF.

The rearrangement uses TRBV5-1 and TRBJ2-7, with 12 bases identical to TRBD2. CDR1 and CDR2 from the germline V gene are SGHRS and YFSETQ. Trimming removed 0 bases from V and 8 bases from J; junction bases left unmatched: 9. The CDR3 is made up of 16 amino acids. DNA for the CDR3: TGCGCCAGCAGCTTGGAATCGACTAGCGGGAGCTCCAAGCAGTACTTC. Its protein product is CASSLESTSGSSKQYF.

This clonotype occurred a few times. This chain uses TRBV6-1 with TRBJ2-1; TRBD2 matches 10 bases. Germline CDR1 reads MNHNS; CDR2 reads SASEGT. The CDR3 contains 15 residues. With 6 bases clipped from V and 5 bases from J, the junction kept 7 bases outside the gene matches. The DNA of the CDR3 is TGTGCCAGCAGGCCCCTAGCGGGAGTTCACAATGAGCAGTTCTTC. Its translation: CASRPLAGVHNEQFF.